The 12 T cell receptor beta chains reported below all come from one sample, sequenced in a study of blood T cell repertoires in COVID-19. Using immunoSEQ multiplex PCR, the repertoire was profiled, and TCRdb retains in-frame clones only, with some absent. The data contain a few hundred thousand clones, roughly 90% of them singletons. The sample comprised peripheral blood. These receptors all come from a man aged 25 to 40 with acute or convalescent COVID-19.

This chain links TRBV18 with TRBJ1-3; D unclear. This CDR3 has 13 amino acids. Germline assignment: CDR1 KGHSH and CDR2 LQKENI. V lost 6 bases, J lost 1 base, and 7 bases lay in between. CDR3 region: CASSAQSGNTIYF. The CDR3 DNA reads TGTGCCAGCTCCGCACAATCTGGAAACACCATATATTTT.

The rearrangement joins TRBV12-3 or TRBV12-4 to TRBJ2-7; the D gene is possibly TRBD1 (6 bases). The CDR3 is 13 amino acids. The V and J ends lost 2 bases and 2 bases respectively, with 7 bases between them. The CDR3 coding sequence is TGTGCCAGCAGTTTATACAGGGCCTACGAGCAGTACTTC. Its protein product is CASSLYRAYEQYF.

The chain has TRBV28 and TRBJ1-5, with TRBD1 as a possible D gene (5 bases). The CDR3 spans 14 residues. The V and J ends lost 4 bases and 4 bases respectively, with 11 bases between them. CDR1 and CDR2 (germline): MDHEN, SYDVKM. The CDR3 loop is CASSSGTGNQPQHF. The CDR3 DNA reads TGTGCCAGCAGTTCCGGGACTGGAAATCAGCCCCAGCATTTT.

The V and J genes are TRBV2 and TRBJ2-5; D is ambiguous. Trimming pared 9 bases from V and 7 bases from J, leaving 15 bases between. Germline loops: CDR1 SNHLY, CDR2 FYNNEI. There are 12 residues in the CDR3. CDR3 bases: TGTGCCAGTCAGAACCCCCCGGGGACCCAGTACTTC. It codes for CASQNPPGTQYF.

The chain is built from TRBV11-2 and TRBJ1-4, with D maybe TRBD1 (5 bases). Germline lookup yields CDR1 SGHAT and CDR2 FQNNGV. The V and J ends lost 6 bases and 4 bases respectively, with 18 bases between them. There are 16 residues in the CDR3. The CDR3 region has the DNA TGTGCCAGCAGGGTCCGGGGGGGGAGACTTAATGAAAAACTGTTTTTT. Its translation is CASRVRGGRLNEKLFF. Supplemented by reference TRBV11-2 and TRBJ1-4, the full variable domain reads EAGVAQSPRYKIIEKRQSVAFWCNPISGHATLYWYQQILGQGPKLLIQFQNNGVVDDSQLPKDRFSAERLKGVDSTLKIQPAKLEDSAVYLCASRVRGGRLNEKLFFGSGTQLSVL.

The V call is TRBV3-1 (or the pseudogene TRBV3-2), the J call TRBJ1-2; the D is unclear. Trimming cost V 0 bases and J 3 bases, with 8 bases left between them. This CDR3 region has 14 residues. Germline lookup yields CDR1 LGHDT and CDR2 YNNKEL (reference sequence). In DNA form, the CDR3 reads TGTGCCAGCAGCCAAGATCAGTCCTACTATGGCTACACCTTC. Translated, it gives CASSQDQSYYGYTF.

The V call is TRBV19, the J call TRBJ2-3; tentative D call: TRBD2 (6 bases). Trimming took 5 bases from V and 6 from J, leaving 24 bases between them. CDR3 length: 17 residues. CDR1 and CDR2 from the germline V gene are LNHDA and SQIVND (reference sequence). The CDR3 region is CASSLTGASSSSDTQYF. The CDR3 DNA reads TGTGCCAGTAGTTTGACGGGAGCTAGCAGTAGCTCGGATACGCAGTATTTT. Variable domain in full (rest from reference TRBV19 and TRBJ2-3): DGGITQSPKYLFRKEGQNVTLSCEQNLNHDAMYWYRQDPGQGLRLIYYSQIVNDFQKGDIAEGYSVSREKKESFPLTVTSAQKNPTAFYLCASSLTGASSSSDTQYFGPGTRLTVL.

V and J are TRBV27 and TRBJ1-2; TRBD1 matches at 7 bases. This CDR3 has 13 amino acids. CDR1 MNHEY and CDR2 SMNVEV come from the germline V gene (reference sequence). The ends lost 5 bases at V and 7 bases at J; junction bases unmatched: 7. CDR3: CASSIKGAGGYTF. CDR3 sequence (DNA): TGTGCCAGCAGTATTAAGGGGGCGGGTGGCTACACCTTC.

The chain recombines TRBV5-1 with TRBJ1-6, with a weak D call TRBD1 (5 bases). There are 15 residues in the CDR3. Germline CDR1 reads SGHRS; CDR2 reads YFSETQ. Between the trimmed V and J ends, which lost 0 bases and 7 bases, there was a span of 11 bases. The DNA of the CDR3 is TGCGCCAGCAGCTTGGCAGGGTTCGGGAATTCACCCCTCCACTTT. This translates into CASSLAGFGNSPLHF.

Here the CDR3 DNA reads TGTGCCAGCAGTTCCAAGGGACTGTCCCGGGAGACCCAGTACTTC. Translated, it gives CASSSKGLSRETQYF. The rearrangement joins TRBV25-1 to TRBJ2-5; D is possibly TRBD2 (6 bases). With 5 bases removed from V and 5 bases from J, the gap between germline ends came to 18 bases. The CDR3 covers 15 residues. The germline V gene has CDR1 MGHDK and CDR2 SYGVNS.

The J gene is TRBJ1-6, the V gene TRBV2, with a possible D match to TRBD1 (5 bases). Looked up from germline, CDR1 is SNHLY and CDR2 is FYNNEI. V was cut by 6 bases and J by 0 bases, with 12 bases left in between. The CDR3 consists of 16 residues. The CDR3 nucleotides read TGTGCCAGCAGCACGAGACAGCCCTCCTATAATTCACCCCTCCACTTT. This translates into CASSTRQPSYNSPLHF.

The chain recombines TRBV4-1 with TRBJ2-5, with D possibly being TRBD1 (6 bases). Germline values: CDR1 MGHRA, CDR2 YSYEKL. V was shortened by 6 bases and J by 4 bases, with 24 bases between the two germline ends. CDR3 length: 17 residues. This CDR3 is CASRRTVSSSDGETQYF. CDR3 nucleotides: TGCGCCAGCAGACGGACAGTGTCTAGTTCGGACGGAGAGACCCAGTACTTC.